These 9 T cell receptor beta chains share one sample of origin, sequenced in a study of blood T cell repertoires in COVID-19. Clones were read by immunoSEQ multiplex PCR, and TCRdb kept only the in-frame ones, dropping some. The repertoire holds roughly 500,000 clones, with 85% to 90% as singletons. The sequencing input was peripheral blood. These receptors originate from a man in his late teens or twenties with COVID-19, enrolled during active disease.

The CDR3 nucleotides are TGTGCCAGCGCCCCTCCCCCGGGACAGGGGGCGCGAGAGCAGTACTTC. This sequence encodes CASAPPPGQGAREQYF. This chain joins TRBV3-1 (or the pseudogene TRBV3-2) and TRBJ2-7, with 12 bases lining up with TRBD1. The CDR3 runs to 16 residues. Germline CDR1 LGHDT, CDR2 YNNKEL (reference sequence). V lost 8 bases to trimming and J lost 7 bases; unmatched junction nucleotides: 15.

CDR3 residues: CASRTLTGAQETQYF. The CDR3 nucleotides are TGTGCCAGCAGGACGTTAACAGGGGCGCAAGAGACCCAGTACTTC. The J gene is TRBJ2-5, the V gene TRBV28; TRBD1 matches 7 bases. Germline CDR1 is MDHEN and CDR2 is SYDVKM. This CDR3 comprises 15 residues. The ends lost 6 bases at V and 2 bases at J; junction bases unmatched: 9. Filled out from reference TRBV28 and TRBJ2-5, the complete variable domain reads DVKVTQSSRYLVKRTGEKVFLECVQDMDHENMFWYRQDPGLGLRLIYFSYDVKMKEKGDIPEGYSVSREKKERFSLILESASTNQTSMYLCASRTLTGAQETQYFGPGTRLLVL.

CDR3 region: CAWSQPGDQQGTQYF. Here the CDR3 DNA reads TGTGCCTGGAGCCAACCAGGGGACCAGCAGGGAACCCAGTACTTC. The V call is TRBV30, the J call TRBJ2-5; D perhaps matches TRBD1 (6 bases). Germline CDR1 is GTSNPN and CDR2 is SVGIG (reference sequence). Trimming cost V 3 bases and J 8 bases, with 22 bases left between them. The CDR3 sequence is 15 residues long. The variable domain in full, with the rest retrieved from reference TRBV30 and TRBJ2-5, is SQTIHQWPATLVQPVGSPLSLECTVEGTSNPNLYWYRQAAGRGLQLLFYSVGIGQISSEVPQNLSASRPQDRQFILSSKKLLLSDSGFYLCAWSQPGDQQGTQYFGPGTRLLVL.

This chain links TRBV30 with TRBJ1-3; D unresolved. CDR3 length equals 15 residues. The germline V gene has CDR1 GTSNPN and CDR2 SVGIG (reference sequence). V lost 2 bases and J 3 bases, leaving 14 bases between the germline ends. The CDR3 reads CAWSSPWADGNTIYF. The DNA for the CDR3 is TGTGCCTGGAGTTCTCCGTGGGCTGATGGAAACACCATATATTTT.

The chain uses TRBV13 and TRBJ2-7, with 8 nucleotides matching TRBD1. The germline gives CDR1 PRHDT, CDR2 FYEKMQ (reference sequence). The CDR3 loop spans 18 amino acids. V lost 2 bases to trimming and J lost 1 base; unmatched junction nucleotides: 13. DNA for the CDR3: TGTGCCAGCAGCTTATCTCGGGCAGGGGGCTTACCTTCCTACGAGCAGTACTTC. Protein product: CASSLSRAGGLPSYEQYF. Using reference TRBV13 and TRBJ2-7 for the parts outside the CDR3, the full variable domain is AAGVIQSPRHLIKEKRETATLKCYPIPRHDTVYWYQQGPGQDPQFLISFYEKMQSDKGSIPDRFSAQQFSDYHSELNMSSLELGDSALYFCASSLSRAGGLPSYEQYFGPGTRLTVT.

The rearrangement links TRBV27 to TRBJ1-2; 9 positions match TRBD1. Germline V gene lookup returns CDR1 MNHEY and CDR2 SMNVEV (reference sequence). This CDR3 is 13 amino acids long. V was pared by 6 bases and J by 4 bases, with 3 bases of the junction left unmatched. The chain's CDR3 is CASRRTGAYGYTF. CDR3 coding DNA: TGTGCCAGCAGAAGGACAGGGGCCTATGGCTACACCTTC.

This chain connects TRBV13 to TRBJ2-1; D perhaps matches TRBD2 (8 bases). Germline CDR1 reads PRHDT; CDR2 reads FYEKMQ (reference sequence). Trimming left V 5 bases short and J 4 bases short, with 15 bases between. This CDR3 region has 15 residues. The chain's CDR3 is CASSRGGQKYNEQFF. Written as DNA, the CDR3 is TGTGCCAGCAGCCGGGGGGGACAGAAATACAATGAGCAGTTCTTC.

This rearrangement joins TRBV6-6 to TRBJ2-5; 7 bases fit TRBD2. V shed 5 bases and J 0 bases; nucleotides not matched to a gene: 12. Germline values: CDR1 MNHNY, CDR2 SVGAGI (reference sequence). The CDR3 is 17 residues long. CDR3 in DNA: TGTGCCAGCAGTCGCTCCAGAAGGCGGGAGTACCAAGAGACCCAGTACTTC. Translating gives CASSRSRRREYQETQYF.

The CDR3, as DNA: TGTGCCAGCAGCTTAGTCTCCCCAGGGTCCGGAAAACTGTTTTTT. Amino acid sequence: CASSLVSPGSGKLFF. The genes are TRBV7-9 and TRBJ1-4, with D maybe TRBD1 (5 bases). The CDR3 spans 15 residues. Germline CDR1 SEHNR, CDR2 FQNEAQ (reference sequence). V lost 1 base and J lost 10, with 16 bases in between.